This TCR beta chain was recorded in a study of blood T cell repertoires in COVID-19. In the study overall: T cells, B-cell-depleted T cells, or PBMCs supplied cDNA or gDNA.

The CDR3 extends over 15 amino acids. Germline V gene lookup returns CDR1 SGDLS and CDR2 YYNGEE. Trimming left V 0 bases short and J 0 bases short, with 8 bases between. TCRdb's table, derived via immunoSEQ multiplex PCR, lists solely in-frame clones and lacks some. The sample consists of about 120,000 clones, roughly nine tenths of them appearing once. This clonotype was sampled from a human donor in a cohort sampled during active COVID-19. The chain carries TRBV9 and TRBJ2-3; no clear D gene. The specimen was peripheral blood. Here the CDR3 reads CASSVEAASTDTQYF. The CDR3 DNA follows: TGTGCCAGCAGCGTAGAGGCGGCTAGCACAGATACGCAGTATTTT.